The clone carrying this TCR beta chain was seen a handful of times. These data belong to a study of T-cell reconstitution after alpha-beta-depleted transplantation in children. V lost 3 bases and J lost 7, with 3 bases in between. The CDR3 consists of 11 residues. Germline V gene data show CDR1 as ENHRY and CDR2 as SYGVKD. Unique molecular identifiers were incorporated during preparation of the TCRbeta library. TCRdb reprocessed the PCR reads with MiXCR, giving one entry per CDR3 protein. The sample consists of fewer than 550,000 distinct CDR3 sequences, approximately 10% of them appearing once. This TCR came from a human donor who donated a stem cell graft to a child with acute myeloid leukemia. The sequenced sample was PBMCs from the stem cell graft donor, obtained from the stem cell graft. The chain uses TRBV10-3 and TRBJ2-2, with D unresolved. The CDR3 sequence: CAISDLGELFF. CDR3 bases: TGTGCCATCAGTGATCTCGGGGAGCTGTTTTTT.